The rows below give T cell receptor beta chains drawn from one sample of a study of cytomegalovirus exposure and HLA in healthy donors. Repertoires were generated with immunoSEQ multiplex PCR, while TCRdb's copy carries only in-frame clones and drops some. The table records 100,000 to 150,000 clones, roughly 80% of them present only once. The specimen was PBMCs. These receptors were taken from a woman aged 40 to 50 in good health and CMV-seronegative. CDR3s include the opening cysteine and the closing phenylalanine or tryptophan. A D gene is named only where the DNA matches it firmly. Some rows have no size entry. The others give once, few or many, or a class for an expanded clone.

v_gene: TRBV5-1
d_gene: .
j_gene: TRBJ2-7
abundance: .
CDR3nt: TGCGCCAGCAGCCCTGGGGGGGGACAGGACTACGAGCAGTACTTC
CDR3aa: CASSPGGGQDYEQYF

v_gene: TRBV28
d_gene: .
j_gene: TRBJ1-1
abundance: once
CDR3nt: TGTGCCAGCAGTTTATCGACAGGCTATTTGAACACTGAAGCTTTCTTT
CDR3aa: CASSLSTGYLNTEAFF

v_gene: TRBV5-6
d_gene: TRBD2
j_gene: TRBJ2-7
abundance: .
CDR3nt: TGTGCCAGCACCACGGCTAGCGGGGCACTCAAGCAGTACTTC
CDR3aa: CASTTASGALKQYF

v_gene: TRBV14
d_gene: TRBD2
j_gene: TRBJ2-1
abundance: few
CDR3nt: TGTGCCAGCAGCCAAGGGGGCCTAGCGGGAGTGGATGAGCAGTTCTTC
CDR3aa: CASSQGGLAGVDEQFF

v_gene: TRBV7-8
d_gene: .
j_gene: TRBJ1-5
abundance: few
CDR3nt: TGTGCCAGCAGCTTAGCCCGCGGCAATCAGCCCCAGCATTTT
CDR3aa: CASSLARGNQPQHF

v_gene: TRBV7-2
d_gene: .
j_gene: TRBJ2-5
abundance: .
CDR3nt: TGTGCCAGCGCTGGAGGACAAGAGACCCAGTACTTC
CDR3aa: CASAGGQETQYF

v_gene: TRBV11-2
d_gene: .
j_gene: TRBJ1-1
abundance: .
CDR3nt: TGTGCCAGCAGCACAGGGTATGGCACTGAAGCTTTCTTT
CDR3aa: CASSTGYGTEAFF

v_gene: TRBV5-6
d_gene: .
j_gene: TRBJ1-1
abundance: few
CDR3nt: TGTGCCAGCAGCTTGGTTGGTTCTCCCGGAGCTTTCTTT
CDR3aa: CASSLVGSPGAFF

v_gene: TRBV5-1
d_gene: .
j_gene: TRBJ1-5
abundance: .
CDR3nt: TGCGCCAGCAGCTTGGAGGAGGATCAGCCCCAGCATTTT
CDR3aa: CASSLEEDQPQHF

v_gene: TRBV5-1
d_gene: .
j_gene: TRBJ1-1
abundance: .
CDR3nt: TGCGCCAGCAGCCGGACAGTAAAGAACACTGAAGCTTTCTTT
CDR3aa: CASSRTVKNTEAFF

v_gene: TRBV4-2
d_gene: TRBD2
j_gene: TRBJ2-3
abundance: .
CDR3nt: TGTGCCAGCAGCCAAGATATTCGGCGGGCGGGAGACAGCACAGATACGCAGTATTTT
CDR3aa: CASSQDIRRAGDSTDTQYF

v_gene: TRBV6-6
d_gene: TRBD2
j_gene: TRBJ2-7
abundance: .
CDR3nt: TGTGCCAGCAGTTTCCCGGCCGGGACTAGTAGCTACGAGCAGTACTTC
CDR3aa: CASSFPAGTSSYEQYF

v_gene: TRBV18
d_gene: TRBD1
j_gene: TRBJ1-6
abundance: .
CDR3nt: TGTGCCAGCTCGGAAGGACAGGGAAATAATTCACCCCTCCACTTT
CDR3aa: CASSEGQGNNSPLHF

v_gene: TRBV19
d_gene: .
j_gene: TRBJ2-2
abundance: .
CDR3nt: TGTGCCAGTAGTTCAGGGCTGCGGCTGTTTTTT
CDR3aa: CASSSGLRLFF

v_gene: TRBV7-9
d_gene: .
j_gene: TRBJ2-7
abundance: .
CDR3nt: TGTGCCAGCAGCTTATATCTGAGCTCCTACGAGCAGTACTTC
CDR3aa: CASSLYLSSYEQYF

v_gene: TRBV28
d_gene: TRBD1
j_gene: TRBJ1-2
abundance: .
CDR3nt: TGTGCCAGCATTTCACAGGGGGACAACTATGGCTACACCTTC
CDR3aa: CASISQGDNYGYTF

v_gene: TRBV27
d_gene: TRBD1
j_gene: TRBJ1-5
abundance: .
CDR3nt: TGTGCCAGCAGTCCATTTCAGGGGGACGTTGGGGGCAATCAGCCCCAGCATTTT
CDR3aa: CASSPFQGDVGGNQPQHF

v_gene: TRBV7-2
d_gene: .
j_gene: TRBJ1-6
abundance: .
CDR3nt: TGTGCCAGCAGCTTATCAGGCAGGCCTTATAATTCACCCCTCCACTTT
CDR3aa: CASSLSGRPYNSPLHF

v_gene: TRBV7-2
d_gene: .
j_gene: TRBJ2-1
abundance: .
CDR3nt: TGTGCCAGCAGCAAGGCCCTGCGGCCCTTCAATGAGCAGTTCTTC
CDR3aa: CASSKALRPFNEQFF

v_gene: TRBV5-6
d_gene: .
j_gene: TRBJ2-6
abundance: few
CDR3nt: TGTGCCAGCAGCTTGGAATGGGAGCTCTCTGGGGCCAACGTCCTGACTTTC
CDR3aa: CASSLEWELSGANVLTF

v_gene: TRBV2
d_gene: .
j_gene: TRBJ1-2
abundance: .
CDR3nt: TGTGCCAGCAGTGATACAGGGAATAACTATGGCTACACCTTC
CDR3aa: CASSDTGNNYGYTF

v_gene: TRBV10-3
d_gene: .
j_gene: TRBJ1-2
abundance: few
CDR3nt: TGTGCCATCATGTCAGGGGATGGCTACACCTTC
CDR3aa: CAIMSGDGYTF

v_gene: TRBV4-3
d_gene: .
j_gene: TRBJ2-5
abundance: .
CDR3nt: TGCGCCAGCAGCCAAGAGCGGCAGGCGGGGCAAGAGACCCAGTACTTC
CDR3aa: CASSQERQAGQETQYF

v_gene: TRBV6-1
d_gene: TRBD1
j_gene: TRBJ2-5
abundance: once
CDR3nt: TGTGCCAGGGGGAGGGACAGGGGGTTTAGAGAGACCCAGTACTTC
CDR3aa: CARGRDRGFRETQYF

v_gene: TRBV4-1
d_gene: TRBD1
j_gene: TRBJ1-4
abundance: .
CDR3nt: TGCGCCAGCAGCCAAGCCGGGACAGATGAAAAACTGTTTTTT
CDR3aa: CASSQAGTDEKLFF

v_gene: TRBV6-5
d_gene: .
j_gene: TRBJ1-1
abundance: .
CDR3nt: TGTGCCAGCAGCCAACACCAGTACCTTGAAGCTTTCTTT
CDR3aa: CASSQHQYLEAFF

v_gene: TRBV10-3
d_gene: TRBD2
j_gene: TRBJ2-1
abundance: .
CDR3nt: TGTGCCATCAGAGCGGGAGGTCACGAGCAGTTCTTC
CDR3aa: CAIRAGGHEQFF

v_gene: TRBV9
d_gene: .
j_gene: TRBJ1-4
abundance: .
CDR3nt: TGTGCCAGCAGCGTAACGGGGGGTGCTAATGAAAAACTGTTTTTT
CDR3aa: CASSVTGGANEKLFF

v_gene: TRBV19
d_gene: TRBD1
j_gene: TRBJ2-6
abundance: .
CDR3nt: TGTGCCAGTAGTCCCGGGACAGGGGGCGGCTCAGGTGGGGCCAACGTCCTGACTTTC
CDR3aa: CASSPGTGGGSGGANVLTF

v_gene: TRBV7-2
d_gene: .
j_gene: TRBJ2-1
abundance: .
CDR3nt: TGTGCCAGCAGCTTTCTCTACAATGAGCAGTTCTTC
CDR3aa: CASSFLYNEQFF

v_gene: TRBV5-1
d_gene: .
j_gene: TRBJ2-2
abundance: once
CDR3nt: TGCGCCAGCAGCTTGGTCGGACGGGGGACCGGGGAGCTGTTTTTT
CDR3aa: CASSLVGRGTGELFF

v_gene: TRBV29-1
d_gene: TRBD2
j_gene: TRBJ2-1
abundance: .
CDR3nt: TGCAGCGTTACTAGCGGGGGGGCCGATAATGAGCAGTTCTTC
CDR3aa: CSVTSGGADNEQFF

v_gene: TRBV5-1
d_gene: .
j_gene: TRBJ2-3
abundance: once
CDR3nt: TGCGCCAGCAGCTTGGAGGGGGGCACAGATACGCAGTATTTT
CDR3aa: CASSLEGGTDTQYF

v_gene: TRBV19
d_gene: .
j_gene: TRBJ1-3
abundance: .
CDR3nt: TGTGCCAGTAGTACCCAACATATCTCTGGAAACACCATATATTTT
CDR3aa: CASSTQHISGNTIYF

v_gene: TRBV5-6
d_gene: .
j_gene: TRBJ1-6
abundance: .
CDR3nt: TGTGCCAGCAGCCGGGGCTCCTATAATTCACCCCTCCACTTT
CDR3aa: CASSRGSYNSPLHF

v_gene: TRBV19
d_gene: .
j_gene: TRBJ1-5
abundance: .
CDR3nt: TGTGCCAGTAGTCTGGGGGACTATCAGCCCCAGCATTTT
CDR3aa: CASSLGDYQPQHF

v_gene: TRBV19
d_gene: TRBD2
j_gene: TRBJ2-1
abundance: .
CDR3nt: TGTGCCAGTAGATATAGCGGGAGCTCCTACAATGAGCAGTTCTTC
CDR3aa: CASRYSGSSYNEQFF

v_gene: TRBV4-3
d_gene: TRBD2
j_gene: TRBJ2-1
abundance: few
CDR3nt: TGCGCCAGCAGCCCGACGGCAGTGCTAGCGGGAGTACGCAATGAGCAGTTCTTC
CDR3aa: CASSPTAVLAGVRNEQFF

v_gene: TRBV7-2
d_gene: TRBD1
j_gene: TRBJ1-6
abundance: .
CDR3nt: TGTGCCAGCAGCTCGAAATCGCAGGGGGCATCCCTCCACTTT
CDR3aa: CASSSKSQGASLHF

v_gene: TRBV11-1
d_gene: .
j_gene: TRBJ1-2
abundance: .
CDR3nt: TGTGCCAGCAGCTTCGGGGGAGCTAACTATGGCTACACCTTC
CDR3aa: CASSFGGANYGYTF

v_gene: TRBV4-1
d_gene: TRBD2
j_gene: TRBJ2-1
abundance: .
CDR3nt: TGCGCCAGCAGCCAAGATCTGACTAGCGGCAACAATGAGCAGTTCTTC
CDR3aa: CASSQDLTSGNNEQFF

v_gene: TRBV25-1
d_gene: TRBD1
j_gene: TRBJ2-7
abundance: .
CDR3nt: TGTGCCAGCAGCCCGACAGGGGGCAGATACTACGAGCAGTACTTC
CDR3aa: CASSPTGGRYYEQYF

v_gene: TRBV5-6
d_gene: .
j_gene: TRBJ2-7
abundance: .
CDR3nt: TGTGCCAGCAGCTTGGGAGGGAGTGAGCAGTACTTC
CDR3aa: CASSLGGSEQYF

v_gene: TRBV5-1
d_gene: TRBD1
j_gene: TRBJ1-1
abundance: .
CDR3nt: TGCGCCAGCAGCTTGGGGGACAGTTGGAACACTGAAGCTTTCTTT
CDR3aa: CASSLGDSWNTEAFF

v_gene: TRBV25-1
d_gene: .
j_gene: TRBJ1-1
abundance: few
CDR3nt: TGTGCCAGCAGTGCCAGGGGGAACACTGAAGCTTTCTTT
CDR3aa: CASSARGNTEAFF

v_gene: TRBV4-1
d_gene: .
j_gene: TRBJ1-4
abundance: .
CDR3nt: TGCGCCAGCAGCCAGACGCCAGGCCGTGAAAAACTGTTTTTT
CDR3aa: CASSQTPGREKLFF

v_gene: TRBV19
d_gene: TRBD1
j_gene: TRBJ2-1
abundance: .
CDR3nt: TGTGCCAGTAGTACCGGGACAGGCCTGGGCGATGAGCAGTTCTTC
CDR3aa: CASSTGTGLGDEQFF

v_gene: TRBV19
d_gene: TRBD1
j_gene: TRBJ1-1
abundance: once
CDR3nt: TGTGCCAGTAGTATTCGGTCAGGGGGCCCGACTGAAGCTTTCTTT
CDR3aa: CASSIRSGGPTEAFF

v_gene: TRBV2
d_gene: .
j_gene: TRBJ1-1
abundance: .
CDR3nt: TGTGCCAGCAGGGACGGAGGGACCACTGAAGCTTTCTTT
CDR3aa: CASRDGGTTEAFF

v_gene: TRBV2
d_gene: .
j_gene: TRBJ2-7
abundance: few
CDR3nt: TGTGCCAGCAGAATTAACTACGAGCAGTACTTC
CDR3aa: CASRINYEQYF

v_gene: TRBV4-3
d_gene: TRBD1
j_gene: TRBJ2-2
abundance: .
CDR3nt: TGCGCCAGCAGCCCGAGGACAGGGAGCACCGGGGAGCTGTTTTTT
CDR3aa: CASSPRTGSTGELFF

v_gene: TRBV29-1
d_gene: TRBD1
j_gene: TRBJ1-2
abundance: .
CDR3nt: TGCAGCGTAGGGGACAGGACCTATGGCTACACCTTC
CDR3aa: CSVGDRTYGYTF

v_gene: TRBV4-1
d_gene: TRBD1
j_gene: TRBJ1-5
abundance: .
CDR3nt: TGCGCCAGCAGCCCGACAGGGGTAAGACAGCCCCAGCATTTT
CDR3aa: CASSPTGVRQPQHF